The rows below give T cell receptor beta chains drawn from one sample of a study of regulatory T cells in long-lasting Graves disease. TCRdb analysed the multiplex PCR reads with MiXCR anew, one entry per CDR3 protein. The data show hundreds of thousands of distinct CDR3 sequences, about 16% seen once. The same sample was also used in a study of T cells in Graves' hyperthyroidism and ophthalmopathy.

Source: peripheral blood mononuclear cells (PBMCs), taken at new diagnosis, from a patient treated with antithyroid drugs. The receptors derive from a woman between 40 and 65 years old with Graves disease. Each CDR3 is given with its conserved first and last residue. A D gene is named only where the DNA matches it firmly. Not all rows give a size; the values are once, few, many and, for expanded clones, a class.

v_call: TRBV20-1; j_call: TRBJ1-2; d_call: -; clone_size: many; cdr3_aa: CSARVLAVYGYTF; cdr3_nt: TGCAGTGCTAGAGTTCTTGCAGTTTATGGCTACACCTTC
v_call: TRBV19; j_call: TRBJ1-2; d_call: -; clone_size: many; cdr3_aa: CASSMEQHYGYTF; cdr3_nt: TGTGCCAGTAGTATGGAACAGCACTATGGCTACACCTTC
v_call: TRBV7-9; j_call: TRBJ1-2; d_call: -; clone_size: -; cdr3_aa: CASSLAGVYTF; cdr3_nt: TGTGCCAGCAGCTTGGCGGGCGTCTACACCTTC
v_call: TRBV18; j_call: TRBJ1-6; d_call: TRBD1; clone_size: few; cdr3_aa: CASSRDRVGSPLHF; cdr3_nt: TGTGCCAGCTCTCGGGACAGGGTGGGATCACCCCTCCACTTT
v_call: TRBV6-9; j_call: TRBJ1-4; d_call: -; clone_size: -; cdr3_aa: CASSYGPTGGNEKLFF; cdr3_nt: TGTGCCAGCAGTTACGGACCGACAGGCGGTAATGAAAAACTGTTTTTT
v_call: TRBV2; j_call: TRBJ2-3; d_call: TRBD2; clone_size: many; cdr3_aa: CASSDKLAGIKDTQYF; cdr3_nt: TGTGCCAGCAGTGATAAGCTAGCGGGCATTAAGGATACGCAGTATTTT
v_call: TRBV28; j_call: TRBJ2-7; d_call: -; clone_size: -; cdr3_aa: CASSSKQGKEQYF; cdr3_nt: TGTGCCAGCAGTTCAAAACAGGGTAAAGAGCAGTACTTC
v_call: TRBV6-1; j_call: TRBJ2-5; d_call: -; clone_size: -; cdr3_aa: CASTGDWAQETQYF; cdr3_nt: TGTGCCAGCACCGGGGACTGGGCCCAAGAGACCCAGTACTTC
v_call: TRBV5-1; j_call: TRBJ1-1; d_call: -; clone_size: few; cdr3_aa: CASKLQENTEAFF; cdr3_nt: TGCGCCAGCAAACTACAGGAGAACACTGAAGCTTTCTTT
v_call: TRBV6-1; j_call: TRBJ1-1; d_call: -; clone_size: many; cdr3_aa: CANRPRAYTEAFF; cdr3_nt: TGTGCCAACCGACCTCGGGCGTACACTGAAGCTTTCTTT
v_call: TRBV2; j_call: TRBJ1-2; d_call: TRBD1; clone_size: -; cdr3_aa: CAGDREAYGYTF; cdr3_nt: TGTGCCGGGGACAGGGAGGCCTATGGCTACACCTTC
v_call: TRBV2; j_call: TRBJ2-5; d_call: TRBD1; clone_size: many; cdr3_aa: CASRDGTDQETQYF; cdr3_nt: TGTGCCAGCAGGGATGGGACAGACCAAGAGACCCAGTACTTC
v_call: TRBV12-3/TRBV12-4; j_call: TRBJ1-1; d_call: -; clone_size: few; cdr3_aa: CASSLVSYMNTEAFF; cdr3_nt: TGTGCCAGCAGTTTAGTCAGCTACATGAACACTGAAGCTTTCTTT
v_call: TRBV28; j_call: TRBJ1-6; d_call: -; clone_size: few; cdr3_aa: CASSSSTRPLHF; cdr3_nt: TGTGCCAGCAGTTCCTCCACAAGACCCCTCCACTTT
v_call: TRBV19; j_call: TRBJ2-7; d_call: -; clone_size: few; cdr3_aa: CASSNPGTRPYYEQYF; cdr3_nt: TGTGCCAGTAGTAATCCGGGGACAAGGCCCTACTACGAGCAGTACTTC
v_call: TRBV11-3; j_call: TRBJ1-1; d_call: -; clone_size: many; cdr3_aa: CASSLTRTLAGTEAFF; cdr3_nt: TGTGCCAGCAGCTTAACCCGGACCCTTGCGGGCACTGAAGCTTTCTTT
v_call: TRBV4-3; j_call: TRBJ2-2; d_call: TRBD2; clone_size: -; cdr3_aa: CASSHGLAGITGELFF; cdr3_nt: TGCGCCAGCAGCCACGGACTAGCGGGAATCACCGGGGAGCTGTTTTTT
v_call: TRBV6-1; j_call: TRBJ1-5; d_call: -; clone_size: many; cdr3_aa: CASSTTGDRNQPQHF; cdr3_nt: TGTGCCAGCAGTACGACGGGTGATCGGAATCAGCCCCAGCATTTT
v_call: TRBV20-1; j_call: TRBJ2-7; d_call: -; clone_size: many; cdr3_aa: CSATPGASSYEQYF; cdr3_nt: TGCAGTGCTACCCCGGGGGCCAGCTCCTACGAGCAGTACTTC
v_call: TRBV18; j_call: TRBJ1-6; d_call: TRBD1; clone_size: few; cdr3_aa: CASSSQGAGSPLHF; cdr3_nt: TGTGCCAGCTCATCCCAGGGGGCGGGATCACCCCTCCACTTT
v_call: TRBV20-1; j_call: TRBJ2-3; d_call: TRBD2; clone_size: -; cdr3_aa: CSARVGGGWFADTQYF; cdr3_nt: TGCAGTGCTAGAGTGGGGGGGGGGTGGTTCGCAGATACGCAGTATTTT
v_call: TRBV2; j_call: TRBJ1-5; d_call: TRBD1; clone_size: many; cdr3_aa: CASSLTGYQPQHF; cdr3_nt: TGTGCCAGCAGTTTGACAGGGTATCAGCCCCAGCATTTT
v_call: TRBV18; j_call: TRBJ1-2; d_call: TRBD1; clone_size: few; cdr3_aa: CASSLSDRAHGYTF; cdr3_nt: TGTGCCAGCTCCCTCTCCGACAGGGCGCATGGCTACACCTTC
v_call: TRBV11-1; j_call: TRBJ2-5; d_call: -; clone_size: many; cdr3_aa: CASSSGPQETQYF; cdr3_nt: TGTGCCAGCAGCTCCGGACCTCAAGAGACCCAGTACTTC
v_call: TRBV12-3/TRBV12-4; j_call: TRBJ1-6; d_call: -; clone_size: many; cdr3_aa: CASSSRLTNSPLHF; cdr3_nt: TGTGCCAGCAGTTCTAGACTAACGAATTCACCCCTCCACTTT
v_call: TRBV7-8; j_call: TRBJ2-2; d_call: -; clone_size: -; cdr3_aa: CATRDRGAPGELFF; cdr3_nt: TGTGCCACGCGAGATAGGGGCGCTCCCGGGGAGCTGTTTTTT
v_call: TRBV6-2/TRBV6-3; j_call: TRBJ2-5; d_call: TRBD2; clone_size: many; cdr3_aa: CASSILAGVPQETQYF; cdr3_nt: TGTGCCAGCAGTATTCTAGCGGGGGTTCCCCAAGAGACCCAGTACTTC
v_call: TRBV30; j_call: TRBJ1-5; d_call: -; clone_size: many; cdr3_aa: CAWGAGVGQPQHF; cdr3_nt: TGTGCCTGGGGTGCGGGGGTTGGTCAGCCCCAGCATTTT
v_call: TRBV25-1; j_call: TRBJ1-6; d_call: TRBD1; clone_size: few; cdr3_aa: CASSDGGQGYNSPLHF; cdr3_nt: TGTGCCAGCAGTGACGGCGGACAGGGTTACAATTCACCCCTCCACTTT
v_call: TRBV12-3/TRBV12-4; j_call: TRBJ2-2; d_call: TRBD1; clone_size: many; cdr3_aa: CASSLLGTGLTGELFF; cdr3_nt: TGTGCCAGCAGTTTATTGGGGACAGGGTTGACCGGGGAGCTGTTTTTT
v_call: TRBV9; j_call: TRBJ2-3; d_call: -; clone_size: few; cdr3_aa: CASSVGGRSTDTQYF; cdr3_nt: TGTGCCAGCAGCGTAGGGGGGCGGTCCACAGATACGCAGTATTTT
v_call: TRBV11-2; j_call: TRBJ2-7; d_call: -; clone_size: many; cdr3_aa: CASSLDGSTYEQYF; cdr3_nt: TGTGCCAGCAGCTTAGATGGCAGTACCTACGAGCAGTACTTC